This T cell receptor (beta chain) was recorded in a study of cytomegalovirus exposure and HLA in healthy donors. There were likely unrecorded immune exposures, though donors were nominally healthy when sampled. V was shortened by 3 bases and J by 7 bases, with 15 bases between the two germline ends. Germline assignment: CDR1 MGHRA and CDR2 YSYEKL. This CDR3 is built from 15 residues. 13 Jbeta primers and 60 Vbeta primers were used for the PCR. Sequencing used immunoSEQ multiplex PCR; TCRdb keeps in-frame clones, though not all of them. The table lists about 95,000 clones, over 60% of them singletons. The source material was PBMCs. This clonotype was sampled from a young man in good health and CMV-seropositive. The genes are TRBV4-1 and TRBJ2-2, with D maybe TRBD2 (5 bases). CDR3 nucleotide sequence: TGCGCCAGCAGCCAGGCTCGGGGATCGGGCGGGGAGCTGTTTTTT. It specifies CASSQARGSGGELFF.